This TCR beta chain was identified in a study of blood T cell repertoires in COVID-19. On the study more broadly: Acute-phase and convalescent COVID-19 samples originated in the United States, Italy and Spain. PBMCs, B-cell-depleted T cells, or T cells provided the cDNA or gDNA that made up the material.

The table came from immunoSEQ multiplex PCR; TCRdb's copy has only in-frame clones and leaves some out. The repertoire holds under 150,000 clones, with about four fifths as singletons. V lost 1 base and J lost 5, with 8 bases in between. This CDR3 region has 14 residues. Germline CDR1 is LGHNA and CDR2 is YNFKEQ. The rearrangement uses TRBV4-2 and TRBJ2-2; tentative D call: TRBD2 (5 bases). The TCR was taken from a man younger than 40 who had recovered from COVID-19. The sequencing input was PBMCs or T cells enriched from blood (not recorded which). The CDR3 bases are TGTGCCAGCAGCCAAGTCGGGGAGACCGGGGAGCTGTTTTTT. This gives the protein CASSQVGETGELFF.